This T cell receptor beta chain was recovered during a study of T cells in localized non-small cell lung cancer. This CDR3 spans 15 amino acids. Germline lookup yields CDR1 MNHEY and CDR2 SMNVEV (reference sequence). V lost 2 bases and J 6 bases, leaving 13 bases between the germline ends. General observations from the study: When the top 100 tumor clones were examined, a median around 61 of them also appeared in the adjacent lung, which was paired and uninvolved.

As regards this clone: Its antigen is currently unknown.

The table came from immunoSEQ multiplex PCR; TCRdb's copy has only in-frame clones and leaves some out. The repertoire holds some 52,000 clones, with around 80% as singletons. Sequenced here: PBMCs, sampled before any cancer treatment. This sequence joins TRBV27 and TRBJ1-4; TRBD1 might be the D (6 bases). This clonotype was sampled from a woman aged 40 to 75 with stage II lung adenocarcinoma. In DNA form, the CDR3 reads TGTGCCAGCAGTTTAGGGTCAGGGGTTGATGAAAAACTGTTTTTT. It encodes CASSLGSGVDEKLFF.